The T cell receptor beta chain described here comes from a study of T cell responses to AZD1222 COVID-19 vaccine. Study-level results: Repertoire sampling occurred only after the peak T cell response. Nearly half of the spike-specific TCRs reportedly recognize variant regions that carry no mutations.

This CDR3 has 14 residues. Germline CDR1 and CDR2: SQVTM and ANQGSEA. Deletions cut 6 bases from V and 6 bases from J, with 20 bases between. A note on this clone: The antigen is undetermined.

Generated by immunoSEQ multiplex PCR, the TCRdb table keeps only in-frame clones and is missing some. The sample holds some 130,000 clones, about 87% seen once. This TCR was recovered from an adult in good health. The rearrangement uses TRBV29-1 and TRBJ1-1; weak D call: TRBD1 (5 bases). Source: peripheral blood, taken on day 0 of AZD1222 vaccination. The CDR3 sequence: CSVRAGLSPAEAFF. CDR3 coding DNA: TGCAGCGTGAGGGCAGGGCTCTCTCCCGCTGAAGCTTTCTTT.